This T cell receptor (beta chain) was identified during a study of cytomegalovirus exposure and HLA in healthy donors. Study at large: Within an early data release were about 80 million unique TCRs drawn from HLA-typed donors.

Healthy bone marrow donors made up the donors. With V trimmed by 4 bases and J by 0 bases, 8 bases remained unmatched. The CDR3 extends over 18 amino acids. CDR1 and CDR2 from the germline V gene are SGHRS and YFSETQ. PCR used 60 Vbeta primers and 13 Jbeta primers. Measured with immunoSEQ multiplex PCR; TCRdb has only the in-frame clones, and not every one. The table lists approximately 170,000 clones, over 75% of them singletons. This receptor was obtained from a man aged 50-59 years in good health and CMV-seropositive. This chain connects TRBV5-1 to TRBJ2-2, with 11 positions matching TRBD2. Sequenced material: PBMCs. The CDR3 DNA follows: TGCGCCAGCAGCGCCGCCGGGACTAGCGGACCGAACACCGGGGAGCTGTTTTTT. Protein sequence: CASSAAGTSGPNTGELFF.